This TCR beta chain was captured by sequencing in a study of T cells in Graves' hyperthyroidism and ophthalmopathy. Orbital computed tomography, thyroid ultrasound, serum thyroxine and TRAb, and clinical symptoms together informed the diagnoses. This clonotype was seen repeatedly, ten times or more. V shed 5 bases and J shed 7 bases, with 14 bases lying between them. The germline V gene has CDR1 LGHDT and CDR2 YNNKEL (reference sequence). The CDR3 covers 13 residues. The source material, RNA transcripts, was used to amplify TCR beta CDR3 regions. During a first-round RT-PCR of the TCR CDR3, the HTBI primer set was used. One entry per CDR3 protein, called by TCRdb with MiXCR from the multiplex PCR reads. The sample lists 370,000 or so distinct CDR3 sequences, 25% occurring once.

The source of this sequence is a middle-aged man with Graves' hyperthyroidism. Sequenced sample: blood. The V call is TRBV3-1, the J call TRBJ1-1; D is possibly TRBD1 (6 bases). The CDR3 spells CASSERTALEAFF. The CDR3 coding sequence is TGTGCCAGCAGCGAGAGGACAGCCCTTGAAGCTTTCTTT.